This T cell receptor (beta chain) was sequenced in a study of blood T cell repertoires in COVID-19. Study overall: The samples span acute and convalescent COVID-19 from the United States, Italy and Spain.

Repertoires were generated with immunoSEQ multiplex PCR, while TCRdb's copy carries only in-frame clones and drops some. Altogether just under 35,000 clones are present, 90% to 95% being singletons, with the ten largest covering around two fifths. This TCR derives from a man aged 60 to 69 with active or convalescent COVID-19. The sample taken for sequencing was peripheral blood.

In nucleotides, the CDR3 is TGTGCCAGCAGCTTGGCCGGGGGGACACCAACCTACGAGCAGTACTTC. Its protein is CASSLAGGTPTYEQYF. This chain joins TRBV5-4 and TRBJ2-7, with D possibly TRBD2 on 7 matching bases. Looked up from germline, CDR1 is SGHNT and CDR2 is YYREEE (reference sequence). CDR3 length: 16 residues. The V end was cut by 0 bases, the J end by 2 bases, with 15 bases between.